The present T cell receptor (beta chain) was sequenced within a study of cytomegalovirus exposure and HLA in healthy donors. Turning to the study itself: Within an early data release were about 85 million unique TCRs drawn from HLA-typed donors. General study findings and limits: Sequences of the TCR beta chain were said to predict the HLA-A and HLA-B alleles of most subjects accurately. In an earlier analysis, in 620 or so donors, most V segments appeared productive either ~90% or ~30% of the time.

In the case of this clone: Its antigen is unidentified.

Germline-derived CDR1 and CDR2 are SGDLS and YYNGEE. The CDR3 contains 17 residues. With 0 bases clipped from V and 5 bases from J, the junction kept 12 bases outside the gene matches. These donors counted as nominally healthy when sampled, but unrecorded immune exposures were likely. PCR involved 60 Vbeta and 13 Jbeta primers. The protocol was immunoSEQ multiplex PCR, while the TCRdb copy is restricted to in-frame clones and leaves out a portion. The sample carries 150,000 to 200,000 clones, around four fifths recorded once. Sequenced: PBMCs. The rearrangement uses TRBV9 and TRBJ2-5, with 8 bases lining up with TRBD1. The sequence was collected from a man between 50 and 59 years old in good health and CMV-seropositive. The DNA for the CDR3 is TGTGCCAGCAGCGTAGGGGGAGGTACAGGGGGAGGCGAGACCCAGTACTTC. Its translation is CASSVGGGTGGGETQYF.